Listed here are 28 T cell receptor beta chains from one sample, sequenced in a study of regulatory T cells in long-lasting Graves disease. TCR beta libraries were built with iRepertoire HTBI primers and Arm-PCR of CDR3 regions. MiXCR was run by TCRdb on the multiplex PCR reads, yielding one entry per CDR3 protein. This table holds approximately 470,000 distinct CDR3 sequences, about a fifth found once. Documented time point: persistent/refractory GD, antithyroid drugs over 5 years with positive TRAb. Preparation of the TCR library used RNA extracted from PBMCs. The sequencing used peripheral blood mononuclear cells (PBMCs), collected when the disease was refractory, from a patient treated with antithyroid drugs. These receptors came from a female donor with Graves disease.

On this clonotype: A far larger clone differs by one base, so this is likely a read error. The V call is TRBV6-1, the J call TRBJ2-5; D possibly corresponds to TRBD1 (5 bases). This CDR3 contains 11 residues. Germline loops: CDR1 MNHNS, CDR2 SASEGT. Trimming left V 6 bases short and J 7 bases short, with 9 bases between. The CDR3 protein is CASSFDRTQYF. The CDR3 DNA is TGTGCCAGCAGCTTTGACAGGACCCAGTACTTC.

The sample holds a few counts of this clonotype. CDR3 nucleotides: TGCAGTGCTAGAGGGCTAGCGGGAGCAGCTGATGAGCAGTTCTTC. It encodes CSARGLAGAADEQFF. J is TRBJ2-1 and V is TRBV20-1; 10 bases fit TRBD2. CDR3 length: 15 residues. V was clipped by 1 base and J by 8 bases; unmatched bases: 8. The germline V gene has CDR1 DFQATT and CDR2 SNEGSKA (reference sequence).

This clonotype has at least ten counts. The chain is built from TRBV28 and TRBJ2-7, with D unresolved. Trimming shortened V by 4 bases and J by 2 bases, and 12 bases separated the two germline ends. In germline, CDR1 is MDHEN, CDR2 SYDVKM. The CDR3 spans 14 residues. CDR3 DNA: TGTGCCAGCAGTTCTCTAGGCAGGACCTACGAGCAGTACTTC. Translated: CASSSLGRTYEQYF.

This clonotype was seen many times. This sequence joins TRBV5-6 and TRBJ1-5, with 10 bases aligning to TRBD1. This CDR3 is built from 17 residues. Trimming removed 3 bases from V and 1 base from J; junction bases left unmatched: 7. Germline V gene lookup returns CDR1 SGHDT and CDR2 YYEEEE. DNA for the CDR3: TGTGCCAGCAGCTCGGACAGGGGGTTAAGGAGCAATCAGCCCCAGCATTTT. Translated, it gives CASSSDRGLRSNQPQHF.

The table lists this clonotype with a few counts. The J gene is TRBJ2-2, the V gene TRBV30, with 9 bases fitting TRBD2. The V segment lost 4 bases and the J segment 3 bases; nucleotides outside the gene matches: 6. The CDR3 consists of 15 residues. Germline V gene lookup returns CDR1 GTSNPN and CDR2 SVGIG (reference sequence). Written as DNA, the CDR3 is TGTGCCTGGATACCGGGACTAGCATACACCGGGGAGCTGTTTTTT. Residues: CAWIPGLAYTGELFF.

This clonotype was counted only a few times. The rearrangement links TRBV20-1 to TRBJ1-3; TRBD1 is a possible D gene (6 bases). The CDR3 consists of 15 residues. With 5 bases removed from V and 4 bases from J, the gap between germline ends came to 18 bases. Germline-derived CDR1 and CDR2 are DFQATT and SNEGSKA (reference sequence). The CDR3 protein is CSASLLEGEGNTIYF. The CDR3 DNA reads as TGCAGTGCTTCCCTACTTGAGGGGGAAGGAAACACCATATATTTT.

The chain recombines TRBV5-1 with TRBJ2-7; the D gene is possibly TRBD2 (6 bases). V lost 3 bases, J lost 0 bases, and 16 bases lay in between. CDR1 and CDR2 from the germline V gene are SGHRS and YFSETQ. This CDR3 comprises 16 residues. The CDR3 sequence is CASSSHGTLSSYEQYF. The CDR3 DNA is TGCGCCAGCAGCTCACACGGGACTCTGAGCTCCTACGAGCAGTACTTC.

This clonotype was observed many times. CDR3 sequence reads: CASSPPLGRPYGYTF. CDR3 DNA sequence: TGTGCCAGTAGTCCTCCTCTCGGAAGGCCCTATGGCTACACCTTC. V usage is TRBV19 and J usage is TRBJ1-2; no firm D call. Germline V gene lookup returns CDR1 LNHDA and CDR2 SQIVND (reference sequence). Between the trimmed V and J ends, which lost 5 bases and 4 bases, there was a span of 17 bases. This CDR3 contains 15 residues.

In its sample, this clonotype was seen many times. V and J are TRBV20-1 and TRBJ2-5, with 7 bases aligning to TRBD1. With 5 bases clipped from V and 2 bases from J, the junction kept 2 bases outside the gene matches. The germline gives CDR1 DFQATT, CDR2 SNEGSKA (reference sequence). The CDR3 sequence is 12 residues long. Written as DNA, the CDR3 is TGCAGTGCTGGGGGACAGCAAGAGACCCAGTACTTC. This codes for CSAGGQQETQYF.

A single count supports this clonotype. Possible read error: a much larger clone is one base away. Since the CDR3 does not end with the conserved phenylalanine or tryptophan, this likely comes from a read error. The chain links TRBV30 to TRBJ1-1; D is unresolved. The CDR3 loop spans 13 amino acids. Germline loops: CDR1 GTSNPN, CDR2 SVGIG (reference sequence). The germline V and J ends were trimmed by 1 base and 3 bases, with 9 bases remaining between them. CDR3 region: CAWSADADTEAFS. CDR3 sequence (DNA): TGTGCCTGGAGTGCTGACGCGGACACTGAAGCTTTCTCT.

This chain uses TRBV7-3 with TRBJ2-7; 7 nucleotides agree with TRBD2. Germline CDR1 SGHTA, CDR2 FQGTGA. CDR3 length: 15 residues. Germline trimming cut 3 bases from V and 0 bases from J; bases unmatched to any gene: 5. The DNA for the CDR3 is TGTGCCAGCAGCTTCACGGGGGGAAACTCCTACGAGCAGTACTTC. It is translated as CASSFTGGNSYEQYF.

This clonotype was found many times. The chain employs TRBV28 and TRBJ1-1; 10 bases fit TRBD1. The CDR3 has 19 residues. Germline CDR1 MDHEN, CDR2 SYDVKM. The V gene end was trimmed by 6 bases and the J gene end by 0 bases; junction bases not matched to a gene: 16. CDR3 protein: CASSRITGTGVFMNTEAFF. The CDR3 bases are TGTGCCAGCAGCCGTATAACCGGGACAGGGGTCTTCATGAACACTGAAGCTTTCTTT.

This clonotype has a count of ten or more. The rearrangement uses TRBV28 and TRBJ1-5; D gene uncertain. Germline V CDR1 and CDR2: MDHEN, SYDVKM. This CDR3 has 15 residues. Deletions cut 4 bases from V and 3 bases from J, with 13 bases between. CDR3 sequence: CASSSRAAYNQPQHF. The CDR3 DNA follows: TGTGCCAGCAGTTCCCGGGCGGCTTACAATCAGCCCCAGCATTTT.

The V and J genes are TRBV28 and TRBJ2-3; D gene ambiguous. V lost 8 bases to trimming and J lost 7 bases, with 16 bases between them. Germline lookup yields CDR1 MDHEN and CDR2 SYDVKM. This CDR3 comprises 13 residues. CDR3 bases: TGTGCCAGCGCGGCGGCCAACCTGAATACGCAGTATTTT. Translating it yields CASAAANLNTQYF. The full variable domain, in which reference TRBV28 and TRBJ2-3 provide the parts outside the CDR3, is DVKVTQSSRYLVKRTGEKVFLECVQDMDHENMFWYRQDPGLGLRLIYFSYDVKMKEKGDIPEGYSVSREKKERFSLILESASTNQTSMYLCASAAANLNTQYFGPGTRLTVL.

The chain has TRBV11-2 and TRBJ2-3; 9 nucleotides match TRBD2. Germline loops: CDR1 SGHAT, CDR2 FQNNGV. V lost 3 bases to trimming and J lost 4 bases; unmatched junction nucleotides: 8. The CDR3 has 16 amino acids. Written as DNA, the CDR3 is TGTGCCAGCAGCTTGGCGTTAGCGGGAGTCGCAGATACGCAGTATTTT. Protein: CASSLALAGVADTQYF.

About this clonotype: A read error may account for a junction end that differs from germline. CDR3 nucleotides: TGTGCCACCAGCACCTTAGCGGGAGCGGGCACCGGGGTGCTGTTTTTT. Amino acids: CATSTLAGAGTGVLFF. The rearrangement joins TRBV15 to TRBJ2-2, with 9 bases identical to TRBD2. The CDR3 totals 16 residues. Looked up from germline, CDR1 is LNHNV and CDR2 is YYDKDF (reference sequence).

This clonotype was picked up many times. This sequence joins TRBV7-8 and TRBJ2-5; 11 bases map to TRBD1. J lost 5 bases, V lost 7 bases, and 9 bases had no gene match. The CDR3 length is 15 residues. From germline, CDR1 is SGHVS and CDR2 FQNEAQ. CDR3 DNA: TGTGCCAGCACATACCGGGACAGGGGGTTGGAGACCCAGTACTTC. Its protein is CASTYRDRGLETQYF.

V gene TRBV6-1 combines with J gene TRBJ1-5; 9 nucleotides line up with TRBD1. Germline V lookup: CDR1 MNHNS, CDR2 SASEGT. CDR3 length equals 15 residues. The J segment lost 4 bases and the V segment lost 5 bases, leaving 6 bases of the junction unmatched. CDR3 sequence reads: CASSPGTGNNQPQHF. The CDR3 region has the DNA TGTGCCAGCAGTCCCGGGACAGGGAATAATCAGCCCCAGCATTTT.

This rearrangement joins TRBV20-1 to TRBJ2-7; TRBD1 might be the D (5 bases). Per germline, CDR1 DFQATT and CDR2 SNEGSKA (reference sequence). With 6 bases removed from V and 4 bases from J, the gap between germline ends came to 25 bases. CDR3 size: 16 residues. This CDR3 reads CSAPPLQGLLGYEQYF. CDR3 DNA sequence: TGCAGTGCACCACCCCTGCAGGGCCTTCTAGGTTACGAGCAGTACTTC.

This chain links TRBV19 with TRBJ1-1, with 10 bases that match TRBD1. V was clipped by 7 bases and J by 5 bases; unmatched bases: 7. Germline loops: CDR1 LNHDA, CDR2 SQIVND (reference sequence). The CDR3 has 14 residues. CDR3 protein: CASNSGQGNTEAFF. In DNA form, the CDR3 reads TGTGCCAGTAACTCGGGACAGGGGAATACTGAAGCTTTCTTT. The variable domain in full, with the rest retrieved from reference TRBV19 and TRBJ1-1, is DGGITQSPKYLFRKEGQNVTLSCEQNLNHDAMYWYRQDPGQGLRLIYYSQIVNDFQKGDIAEGYSVSREKKESFPLTVTSAQKNPTAFYLCASNSGQGNTEAFFGQGTRLTVV.

The rearrangement uses TRBV6-5 and TRBJ2-5; D possibly corresponds to TRBD2 (6 bases). Germline CDR1 is MNHEY and CDR2 is SVGAGI. The CDR3 covers 16 residues. Trimming stripped 2 bases from V and 4 bases from J, with 17 bases between. CDR3: CASSYGTLEGGETQYF. The CDR3 nucleotides are TGTGCCAGCAGTTACGGGACCTTAGAGGGAGGAGAGACCCAGTACTTC.

This clonotype was found a few times. The chain links TRBV28 to TRBJ1-2, with no clear D. Germline V gives CDR1 MDHEN, CDR2 SYDVKM. Trimming took off 5 bases at V and 4 bases at J, with 8 bases between the two ends. This CDR3 region has 12 residues. CDR3 DNA: TGTGCCAGCAGTGACACCTCCTATGGCTACACCTTC. Amino acids: CASSDTSYGYTF.

The gene calls are TRBV15 and TRBJ1-1; D not resolved. Trimming took 1 base from V and 4 from J, leaving 13 bases between them. The CDR3 sequence is 15 residues long. Germline values: CDR1 LNHNV, CDR2 YYDKDF (reference sequence). CDR3 protein: CATSRVRAEVTEAFF. CDR3 DNA sequence: TGTGCCACCAGCAGAGTAAGGGCGGAGGTCACTGAAGCTTTCTTT. Using reference TRBV15 and TRBJ1-1 for the parts outside the CDR3, the full variable domain is DAMVIQNPRYQVTQFGKPVTLSCSQTLNHNVMYWYQQKSSQAPKLLFHYYDKDFNNEADTPDNFQSRRPNTSFCFLDIRSPGLGDTAMYLCATSRVRAEVTEAFFGQGTRLTVV.

The table lists this clonotype with many counts. The genes are TRBV15 and TRBJ1-4; D ambiguous. Per germline, CDR1 LNHNV and CDR2 YYDKDF (reference sequence). The V end lost 1 base, the J end lost 8 bases, and 14 bases lay between the germline ends. The CDR3 has 15 amino acids. Here the CDR3 DNA reads TGTGCCACCAGCAGAGTTCCCGGGAAGCGAGAAAAACTGTTTTTT. Amino acids: CATSRVPGKREKLFF.

This chain joins TRBV20-1 and TRBJ2-2; 7 bases match TRBD2. J was trimmed by 4 bases and V by 2 bases; bases with no gene match: 10. Germline V lookup: CDR1 DFQATT, CDR2 SNEGSKA (reference sequence). The CDR3 has 16 residues. CDR3 in amino acids: CSARKSAGVRTGELFF. In DNA form, the CDR3 reads TGCAGTGCTAGAAAGTCTGCGGGAGTCCGCACCGGGGAGCTGTTTTTT.

This clonotype has more than one count but fewer than ten. The V and J genes are TRBV20-1 and TRBJ1-2, with 10 bases matching TRBD1. The CDR3 length is 14 residues. CDR1 and CDR2 (germline): DFQATT, SNEGSKA (reference sequence). Unmatched junction bases numbered 9, after V lost 7 bases and J lost 4 bases. CDR3: CSVAGQGPFYGYTF. The CDR3 DNA sequence: TGCAGTGTCGCGGGACAGGGGCCTTTCTATGGCTACACCTTC.

This clonotype was detected a few times. The genes are TRBV6-2 or TRBV6-3 and TRBJ2-2; D remains ambiguous. The CDR3 covers 14 residues. V dropped 0 bases and J dropped 5 bases, with 7 bases sitting between them. In germline, CDR1 is MNHEY, CDR2 SVGEGT. CDR3 protein: CASSYSVLTGELFF. The CDR3 DNA reads TGTGCCAGCAGTTACTCGGTCCTAACCGGGGAGCTGTTTTTT.

Notes on this clonotype: This could be a read error, since a much larger clone is one nucleotide away. V usage is TRBV12-3 or TRBV12-4 and J usage is TRBJ2-5; 14 nucleotides align to TRBD2. CDR3 length: 17 amino acids. Germline trimming cut 6 bases from V and 4 bases from J; bases unmatched to any gene: 10. CDR3 residues: CASSLGGLAGDRETQYF. The CDR3 region has the DNA TGTGCCAGCAGCCTTGGGGGACTAGCGGGAGACCGAGAGACCCAGTACTTC.